This entry features one T cell receptor (beta chain) sequence. This clone has a single count. Its antigen is unknown. It has no much larger one-base neighbor in the sample; base qualities were not kept. The CDR3 goes from the cysteine to the phenylalanine over 19 residues. The kept DNA is CDR3 alone, 57 bases in frame from the first base. According to the germline V gene (reference sequence), CDR1 reads LNHNV and CDR2 reads YYDKDF. V is shortened by 0 bases, J by 0 bases, and the region joining them spans 18 bases. Enrolling through a virtual design, the prospective study's participants ranged in age from roughly 18 to 95 years and lived across more than 20 United States geographic areas. To assign participants to cohorts, the prospective study relied on clinical history that participants themselves reported in a screening survey and a study questionnaire. ImmuneRACE Cohort 3 recovered participants were defined by two consecutive negative NP/OP PCR tests, healthcare professional clearance, or symptom resolution. In the prospective study, whole blood, serum and a nasopharyngeal or oropharyngeal swab were collected from each participant by mobile phlebotomists. Participants in the prospective study had the option to provide additional blood draws and questionnaires over an approximately 2-month period. Before DNA extraction, blood samples from the prospective study were shipped at room temperature or frozen.

The record originates from a study of blood T cell repertoires in COVID-19 (dated by TCRdb to 2020 to 2022). For the study in its entirety: Samples covering the acute and convalescent phases of COVID-19 were provided by collaborators in the United States, Italy and Spain. The material from the prospective study consisted of cDNA or gDNA derived from T cells, B-cell-depleted T cells, or PBMCs. The dataset comprised deeply sampled blood TCRbeta repertoires from subjects exposed to, actively infected with, or recovered from COVID-19. The repertoires were made available in a free public database intended to serve as a resource for research on the immune response to SARS-CoV-2. Samples came from the ongoing ImmuneRACE study (first 160 participants) plus 1,254 subjects from 6 global collaborators. Sample metadata almost always included a de-identified subject ID, COVID-19 status, age in years and sex. HLA class I and class II types, where available, came from metadata supplied by the sample provider rather than from assay-based typing. The study at large found these results: The quantity of clinical and demographic metadata differed by source and by participant and was supplied without curation.

TCRbeta CDR3 regions were amplified from genomic DNA by means of the immunoSEQ Assay, a bias-controlled multiplex PCR. From the authors' description of their analysis: The number of nucleated cells in each sample was estimated from the amplification of reference gene primers within the assay. To quantify the absolute abundance of each unique TCRbeta CDR3 rearrangement, sequence reads were collapsed and filtered. For each sample, productive Simpson clonality was calculated as the square root of Simpson's diversity index over productive rearrangements. The immuneACCESS repertoire file appears here via TCRdb, limited to in-frame rearrangements. These files lack a portion of the clones; in checked studies, under half of the deficit traces to unresolved V genes, and the cause of the others is not known. For V, J and clone size, that table is used; D and trimming come from the DNA. This sample holds fewer than 500,000 clones; around 87% were observed only once. The ten largest clones add up to around 1.1% of the sample.

The TCR originated in a man aged 25-45 years who had recovered from COVID-19. Sequencing input: PBMCs or T cells enriched from blood (not recorded which). This chain joins TRBV15 to TRBJ1-5, with no reliable assignment of the D segment. The CDR3 amino acid sequence is: CATSRERLSGEASNQPQHF. The sequence in DNA is TGTGCCACCAGCAGAGAGCGGTTGTCCGGCGAGGCTAGCAATCAGCCCCAGCATTTT. This CDR3, with the reference TRBV15 and TRBJ1-5 proteins standing in past its ends, gives the full variable domain DAMVIQNPRYQVTQFGKPVTLSCSQTLNHNVMYWYQQKSSQAPKLLFHYYDKDFNNEADTPDNFQSRRPNTSFCFLDIRSPGLGDTAMYLCATSRERLSGEASNQPQHFGDGTRLSIL.